Following are 8 T cell receptor beta chains from one sample sequenced in a study of blood T cell repertoires in COVID-19. Assay used: immunoSEQ multiplex PCR; TCRdb lists only in-frame clones, some missing. The sample lists some 250,000 clones, 80% to 90% occurring once. Sample: PBMCs or T cells enriched from blood (not recorded which). These receptor sequences come from a young man who had recovered from COVID-19.

The rearrangement uses TRBV30 and TRBJ1-5, with D possibly TRBD1 on 5 matching bases. The CDR3 is made up of 13 amino acids. Trimming removed 2 bases at V and 7 bases at J, with 12 bases between. Per germline, CDR1 GTSNPN and CDR2 SVGIG (reference sequence). This chain's CDR3 is CAWSRGGGQPQHF. CDR3 DNA sequence: TGTGCCTGGAGTCGTGGGGGGGGGCAGCCCCAGCATTTT.

The rearrangement links TRBV28 to TRBJ2-6; D remains unclear. Germline CDR1 reads MDHEN; CDR2 reads SYDVKM. This CDR3 has 12 amino acids. The V end was cut by 9 bases, the J end by 2 bases, with 5 bases between. The CDR3 protein is CASFTGANVLTF. The CDR3 DNA reads as TGTGCCAGTTTTACTGGGGCCAACGTCCTGACTTTC.

CDR3 sequence reads: CASSSGIRGQPQHF. The CDR3 region has the DNA TGTGCCAGCAGCTCAGGGATTAGGGGTCAGCCCCAGCATTTT. V usage is TRBV5-6 and J usage is TRBJ1-5; D perhaps matches TRBD1 (5 bases). Germline CDR1 and CDR2: SGHDT and YYEEEE. The CDR3 consists of 14 residues. The V gene lost 3 bases and the J gene lost 6 bases, with 13 bases spanning the gap.

The chain carries TRBV6-1 and TRBJ2-7, with 8 bases lining up with TRBD1. Losses at the gene ends were 3 bases for V and 2 bases for J; bases not matched to a gene: 3. The CDR3 spans 14 residues. Germline V lookup: CDR1 MNHNS, CDR2 SASEGT. Written as DNA, the CDR3 is TGTGCCAGCAGTGAGGGGACAGGACCCTACGAGCAGTACTTC. Its protein product is CASSEGTGPYEQYF.

The chain combines TRBV11-2 with TRBJ2-5; maybe TRBD1 (6 bases). This CDR3 has 16 residues. Per the germline V gene, CDR1 is SGHAT and CDR2 is FQNNGV. V lost 1 base to trimming and J lost 5 bases, with 17 bases between them. The CDR3 DNA is TGTGCCAGCAGCTTAGTCGGTGGCGGGCAGGGGGAGACCCAGTACTTC. Protein: CASSLVGGGQGETQYF.

V gene TRBV6-5 combines with J gene TRBJ1-1; no firm D call. Trimming removed 6 bases from V and 2 bases from J, with 16 bases in between. This CDR3 has 15 residues. Per the germline V gene, CDR1 is MNHEY and CDR2 is SVGAGI. The CDR3: CASRRTRRSNTEAFF. The CDR3, as DNA: TGTGCCAGCAGAAGAACCCGGAGGTCCAACACTGAAGCTTTCTTT.

This chain links TRBV10-3 with TRBJ2-7, with TRBD2 identical over 9 bases. With V trimmed by 0 bases and J by 2 bases, 2 bases remained unmatched. This CDR3 contains 15 residues. Per germline, CDR1 ENHRY and CDR2 SYGVKD. The CDR3, as DNA: TGTGCCATCAGTGAGTCGCAGCGGGGGGCCTACGAGCAGTACTTC. It translates to CAISESQRGAYEQYF.

The chain couples TRBV1 to TRBJ2-7; no DNA check was done on the table's D call, TRBD2. TRBV1 is noted as a pseudogene. The CDR3 spans 18 residues. The CDR3 protein is CTSSQEVTSGSYSYEQYF. The CDR3 DNA reads as TGCACCAGCAGCCAAGAAGTGACTAGCGGGTCCTACTCCTACGAGCAGTACTTC.